This T cell receptor beta chain was retrieved from a study of CXCR3-negative and CXCR3-positive naive CD8 T cells. About the research overall: Across all libraries, TRB reads numbered 110 million to 150 million, with about 1.5 +/- 0.3 million in each library. Study outcomes and limitations: Most assays were run on fresh PBMCs (CXCR3 expression partially decreased after cryopreservation). TRBV-TRBJ usage was alike in naive CXCR3-negative and CXCR3-positive cells but differed in memory cells.

The CDR3 is made up of 18 amino acids. Germline values: CDR1 SGHVS, CDR2 FQNEAQ. The study sorted every CD8+ T cell subset in triplicate at 300,000 cells each. As to this clonotype: The target antigen is unknown.

TRB cDNA libraries were made by UMI-labeled 5' RACE. One entry per CDR3 protein, without DNA, is what TCRdb gives after re-calling the 5' RACE reads. This sample's clone table lists 65,000 to 85,000 distinct CDR3 sequences. The clonotype comes from a human donor in good health. Some clones in this sample may be carry-over from other donors' samples. The V call is TRBV7-8, the J call TRBJ2-1; TCRdb calls TRBD1, which cannot be checked without DNA. The sequencing input was naive CXCR3- CD8+ T cells from blood. As for subset: CD45RO-CCR7+CD27+CD95- naive CD8+ T cells lacking CXCR3 (TNR3-). CDR3: CASSLEEGGLGSYNEQFF.